This section outlines one T cell receptor beta chain sequence together with its context. This entry is derived from a study of T cells in Graves' hyperthyroidism and ophthalmopathy. RNA transcripts gave rise to amplified TCR beta CDR3 regions. The HTBI set primed first-round TCR CDR3 RT-PCR. TCRdb recomputed calls from the multiplex PCR reads with MiXCR, one row per CDR3 protein. The sample includes hundreds of thousands of distinct CDR3 sequences, around 15% of them seen just once. CDR3 length equals 15 residues. V lost 4 bases and J lost 2; bases outside the gene matches: 4. Germline CDR1 reads MGHDK; CDR2 reads SYGVNS.

The chain is built from TRBV25-1 and TRBJ1-5; 8 nucleotides line up with TRBD1. Sequenced: blood. This clonotype was obtained from a young woman with Graves' hyperthyroidism. The CDR3 DNA reads TGTGCCAGCAGTGGACAGGGGTTGGGCAATCAGCCCCAGCATTTT. This sequence encodes CASSGQGLGNQPQHF.